The following is a T cell receptor beta chain sequence with its context. The antigen it binds to is not known. Base-call qualities are not available, and no considerably larger clone is one nucleotide away. Separate from the approximately 690-subject first cohort, the validation cohort of 90 to 150 subjects was the group to which the donors belonged. The V end gives up 5 bases and the J end 4 bases, leaving 5 bases in the junction not matched to a gene. CDR1 SGHTS and CDR2 YDEGEE were looked up in the germline V gene. Including cysteine and phenylalanine, the CDR3 has 14 amino acids. Solely the CDR3 DNA is kept, with 42 bases framed from the first base. These data come from a study of cytomegalovirus exposure and HLA in healthy donors (dated by TCRdb to between 2016 and 2019). Background for the entire study: According to a later analysis, the 120 or so validation repertoires were produced on the same platform as the roughly 600 repertoires of the first cohort. The aim of the study was to test whether cataloging public T cell receptors could identify signatures of past pathogen exposure. Besides the first cohort of approximately 710 subjects, a separate validation cohort made up of around 120 different subjects was used. The study combined high-throughput TCR immunosequencing, statistical association of individual TCRs with disease status, and machine learning to predict cytomegalovirus infection status. Summary of the overall study and its limitations: The study listed 150 to 200 TCR beta chains as associated with cytomegalovirus. Across donors, most TCR sequences were observed very rarely, whereas some public TCRs were present in many individuals. According to the authors, the approach could potentially be generalized to other disease states and immunological phenotypes. Of the cluster scores, about 94% were above 0 in a later analysis, which found that TCRs clustered in the first cohort also tended to co-occur in the approximately 130 validation repertoires. The classifier was reported to diagnose cytomegalovirus status with high specificity and sensitivity in both the original and validation cohorts. A later analysis lacked HLA typing for the validation cohort, so it scored co-occurrence in that cohort across all 130 or so repertoires. In vitro tests confirmed that a few of the cytomegalovirus-associated TCR beta chains recognize cytomegalovirus antigens.

The library was prepared using the immunoSEQ multiplex PCR assay. Regarding the original processing steps: A statistical classification framework was built for diagnosing cytomegalovirus status from the catalog of TCR beta chain sequences. The clones in this table, taken by TCRdb from immuneACCESS, are in-frame only. Not every clone is retained; where verified, under half of the shortfall comes from an unresolved V gene, and the cause of the rest is unknown. The V and J calls and clone size are taken from that table; D and trimming were inferred from the DNA. The sample table shows approximately 150,000 clones, and about 89% are seen once. Clones ranked in the top ten supply roughly 2.6% of the sample.

The chain links TRBV5-8 with TRBJ1-1; TRBD1 lines up with 10 middle nucleotides. Sequenced material: PBMCs. This sequence originates from a man aged 18 to 29 in good health and CMV-seropositive. The nucleotide sequence is given as TGTGCCAGCAGTCCAGGGACAGGGGTCACTGAAGCTTTCTTT. Its product reads: CASSPGTGVTEAFF.